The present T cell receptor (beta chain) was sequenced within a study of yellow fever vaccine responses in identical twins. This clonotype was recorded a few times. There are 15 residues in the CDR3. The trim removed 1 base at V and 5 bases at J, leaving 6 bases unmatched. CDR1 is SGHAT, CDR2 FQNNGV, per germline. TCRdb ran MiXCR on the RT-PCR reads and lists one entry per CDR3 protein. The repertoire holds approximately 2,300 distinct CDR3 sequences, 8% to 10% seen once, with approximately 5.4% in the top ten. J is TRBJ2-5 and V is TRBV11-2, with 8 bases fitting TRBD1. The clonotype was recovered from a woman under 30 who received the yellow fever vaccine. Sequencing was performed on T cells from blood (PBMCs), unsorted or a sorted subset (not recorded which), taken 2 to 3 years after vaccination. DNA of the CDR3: TGTGCCAGCAGCTTAGTTTTCAGGGGGCGGGAGACCCAGTACTTC. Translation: CASSLVFRGRETQYF.